These 9 T cell receptor beta chains originate from one sample sequenced in a study of T cells in Graves' hyperthyroidism and ophthalmopathy. The TCR beta CDR3 regions underwent amplification using RNA transcripts as the source. RT-PCR in the first round (using the HTBI primer set) targeted the TCR CDR3. A single record per CDR3 protein comes from TCRdb applying MiXCR to the multiplex PCR reads. The sample yields over 500,000 distinct CDR3 sequences, 15% to 20% seen once. Sequenced input: blood. These receptors were taken from a woman in her 30s with Graves' ophthalmopathy.

This clonotype was counted between two and nine times. The chain recombines TRBV5-1 with TRBJ2-1; 10 bases match TRBD2. Germline CDR1 SGHRS, CDR2 YFSETQ. Germline trimming cut 7 bases from V and 7 bases from J; bases unmatched to any gene: 8. The CDR3 covers 14 residues. CDR3 DNA sequence: TGCGCCAGCGGAGGGACTAGCGTTGGAAATGAGCAGTTCTTC. This sequence encodes CASGGTSVGNEQFF.

The sample holds many counts of this clonotype. The J gene is TRBJ1-2, the V gene TRBV2, with 7 bases matching TRBD1. J lost 0 bases, V lost 2 bases, and 3 bases had no gene match. CDR1 and CDR2 from the germline V gene are SNHLY and FYNNEI. The CDR3 length is 15 residues. The CDR3: CASSEQGGANYGYTF. The CDR3 nucleotides are TGTGCCAGCAGTGAACAGGGGGGGGCTAACTATGGCTACACCTTC.

Comment on this clonotype: Just one base apart from a much larger clone, this may be a read error. The chain uses TRBV12-3 or TRBV12-4 and TRBJ1-4, with no clear D. The CDR3 loop spans 14 amino acids. The ends were cut back, 6 bases at V and 3 bases at J, with 11 bases in the middle. The CDR3 DNA reads as TGTGCCAGCAGCCTTTGGGGATCTAATGAAAAACTGTTTTTT. Translating it yields CASSLWGSNEKLFF.

This clonotype was seen at least ten times. The chain has TRBV7-2 and TRBJ1-1; D is unclear. Germline lookup yields CDR1 SGHTA and CDR2 FQGNSA. The CDR3 extends over 14 amino acids. V shed 4 bases and J shed 1 base, with 10 bases lying between them. CDR3 DNA sequence: TGTGCCAGCAGCTATCGTACCCCGAACACTGAAGCTTTCTTT. Amino acid sequence: CASSYRTPNTEAFF.

The gene calls are TRBV25-1 and TRBJ1-1, with D possibly matching TRBD1 (6 bases). Trimming took 3 bases from V and 4 from J, leaving 12 bases between them. Germline assignment: CDR1 MGHDK and CDR2 SYGVNS. The CDR3 sequence is 14 residues long. The CDR3 sequence is CASSETGRTTEAFF. The CDR3 DNA sequence: TGTGCCAGCAGTGAGACAGGCCGGACCACTGAAGCTTTCTTT.

In its sample, this clonotype was seen many times. This chain uses TRBV11-3 with TRBJ2-3, with D possibly TRBD2 on 7 matching bases. V shed 6 bases and J shed 3 bases, with 19 bases lying between them. Germline CDR1 SGHNT, CDR2 YENEEA. The length of the CDR3 is 16 residues. Written as DNA, the CDR3 is TGTGCCAGCAGTTCCGCTACGGGGGGCGGTACAGATACGCAGTATTTT. It translates to CASSSATGGGTDTQYF.

Comments on this clonotype: A much larger clone lies a single base off, so this may be a read error. The chain employs TRBV20-1 and TRBJ1-1, with D tentatively TRBD1 (6 bases). Germline lookup yields CDR1 DFQATT and CDR2 SNEGSKA (reference sequence). This CDR3 comprises 16 residues. V was cut by 3 bases and J by 1 base, with 18 bases left in between. CDR3 DNA: TGCAGTGCTAGTTACAGGGATAGGTGGGAGAACACTGAAGCTTTCTTT. Amino acid sequence: CSASYRDRWENTEAFF.

This clonotype was seen more than once but under ten times. The chain employs TRBV25-1 and TRBJ1-1; D not certain. Trimming shortened V by 4 bases and J by 3 bases, and 18 bases separated the two germline ends. CDR3 length: 16 residues. The germline V gene has CDR1 MGHDK and CDR2 SYGVNS. CDR3 bases: TGTGCCAGCAGTGGCCCGGATGAAGCCGGAGACACTGAAGCTTTCTTT. Amino acid sequence: CASSGPDEAGDTEAFF.

The V gene is TRBV10-3, the J gene TRBJ2-3; D unclear. Per the germline V gene, CDR1 is ENHRY and CDR2 is SYGVKD. V shed 0 bases and J shed 8 bases, with 6 bases lying between them. There are 12 residues in the CDR3. As DNA, the CDR3 is TGTGCCATCAGTGAGTCGCCTTCTACGCAGTATTTT. This translates into CAISESPSTQYF.